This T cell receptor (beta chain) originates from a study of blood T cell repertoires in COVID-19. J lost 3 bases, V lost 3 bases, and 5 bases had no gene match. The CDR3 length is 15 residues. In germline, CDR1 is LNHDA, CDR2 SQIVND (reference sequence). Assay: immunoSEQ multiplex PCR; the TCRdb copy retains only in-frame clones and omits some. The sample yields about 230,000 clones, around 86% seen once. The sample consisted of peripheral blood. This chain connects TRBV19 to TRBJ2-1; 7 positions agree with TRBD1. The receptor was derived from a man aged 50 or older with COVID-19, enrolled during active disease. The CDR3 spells CASSMEDRYYNEQFF. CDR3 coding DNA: TGTGCCAGTAGTATGGAGGACAGGTACTACAATGAGCAGTTCTTC.